The source of this T cell receptor (beta chain) is a study of T-cell memory formation after mild COVID-19 (dated by TCRdb to the early 2020s). Concerning the study at large: Most TCR sequence clusters were specific to one of the two donors. T-cell clones expanding and contracting after mild COVID-19 in two donors were tracked by longitudinal TCRalpha and TCRbeta repertoire sequencing. Two young, previously healthy adult volunteers, one female and one male, were included in the cohort.

TCRdb lists the instrument as Illumina NovaSeq 6000. Using 5'RACE with constant-segment primers, TCRalpha and TCRbeta cDNA libraries were constructed, with sample barcodes and unique molecular identifiers added in the process. RNA was extracted from every sample with Trizol reagent. The libraries were amplified in two PCR steps, and the second step added a second sample barcode and Illumina TruSeq adapters. Sequencing of the libraries was done on an Illumina NovaSeq, producing 2 x 150 bp paired-end reads. Regarding the original processing steps: With migec v1.2.7, reads were demultiplexed and then collapsed into UMI-guided consensus sequences. Using mixcr v2.1.11, UMI consensuses were aligned to TRA and TRB V and J templates and then assembled into clonotypes. A clonotype was counted as expanded or contracted only if both edgeR and NoisET called the change significant, with noise models trained on biological replicates. For edgeR calls, the cutoffs were a false discovery rate-adjusted p below 0.01 and a log2 fold-change threshold of 1. As an exploratory analysis of dynamics, PCA with hierarchical clustering was applied to max-normalized trajectories of the 1000 most abundant clonotypes. The CD4 or CD8 phenotype of responding clones was assigned using the separately sequenced CD4+ and CD8+ repertoires. TCRdb reprocessed the public reads (quality trimming at Q25 with fastp, clone calling with MiXCR) and kept in-frame beta chains. Each entry is one CDR3 protein sequence, shown with its most common DNA and genes. Here the V and J calls rest on TCRdb's processing, not on the authors' analysis. The sample has 250,000 to 350,000 distinct CDR3 sequences on record, 15% to 20% of them singletons. Of the sample, 20% to 25% is held by the ten largest clones.

CDR1 and CDR2, per the germline V gene, are SQVTM and ANQGSEA. V is reduced by 4 bases and J by 4 bases, leaving a spacing of 14 bases between them. The CDR3 spans 13 residues, from the cysteine through the phenylalanine. The entry retains the CDR3 DNA only, 39 bases that are in frame from base 1. In the case of this clonotype: The specificity of this receptor is unknown. One base away there is no much larger clone; base qualities are not given.

PBMCs were isolated by Ficoll-Paque density gradient centrifugation. Study-level results and caveats: Some responding clones were detected in pre-infection memory, suggesting pre-existing cross-reactive memory T cells joined the SARS-CoV-2 response. Contracting CD4+ clones turned up mainly in the CM and EM memory subsets, whereas EMRA was where CD8+ clones were enriched. Balanced CD4/CD8 phenotypes were observed for clones contracting from day 15 to 85, whereas a bias towards CD4+ was observed for a second wave of clones expanding from day 15 to 37. SARS-CoV-2 specificity of the second-wave clones peaking on day 37 was not confirmed. Only a couple of mild cases were covered by the study, and larger cohorts that include severe cases with pre-infection samples were considered necessary.

Recombination joined TRBV29-1 with TRBJ2-7; a tentative D match to TRBD2 spans 5 bases. What was sequenced was PBMCs or a T cell subset sorted from them (not recorded which). The sequence was collected from a man between 18 and 29 years old who had mild COVID-19 (a few samples of this study predate the infection). The sample titles of this study are shuffled in the database, so cell type and time point are left out; the donor was told from shared clones. The sequenced DNA is TGCAGCGTTGGAGGGCCGGAACCTTACGAGCAGTACTTC. This encodes CSVGGPEPYEQYF.